A single sample gave rise to the 10 T cell receptor beta chains below, sequenced in a study of shared clonotypes between healthy human individuals. Only in-frame clones appear in the TCRdb table, and some are missing; sequencing was by immunoSEQ multiplex PCR. Among approximately 340,000 clones, around 70% were seen once, and the ten largest hold around 9.3%. The sequenced material came from memory CD4+ T cells sorted from blood. Subset described: CD45RA-negative fraction. Receptor source: a man aged 25-40 years in good health.

The J gene is TRBJ2-3, the V gene TRBV27; 9 positions match TRBD2. This CDR3 has 15 amino acids. CDR1 and CDR2 (germline): MNHEY, SMNVEV (reference sequence). The V segment lost 4 bases and the J segment 2 bases; nucleotides outside the gene matches: 4. Here the CDR3 reads CASSSGLALTDTQYF. CDR3 coding DNA: TGTGCCAGCAGTTCAGGACTAGCGCTCACAGATACGCAGTATTTT.

The chain uses TRBV7-9 and TRBJ1-4; D gene uncertain. The CDR3 is 15 residues long. CDR1 SEHNR and CDR2 FQNEAQ come from the germline V gene (reference sequence). The V end was cut by 1 base, the J end by 4 bases, with 10 bases between. The CDR3: CASSLGVDNNEKLFF. DNA for the CDR3: TGTGCCAGCAGCTTAGGGGTAGATAATAATGAAAAACTGTTTTTT.

This sequence joins TRBV5-1 and TRBJ1-5; the D is unclear. V dropped 5 bases and J dropped 6 bases, with 15 bases sitting between them. CDR3 length: 14 residues. CDR1 and CDR2 (germline): SGHRS, YFSETQ. The CDR3 spells CASSLDRGSQPQHF. The CDR3 coding sequence is TGCGCCAGCAGTCTGGACCGAGGGAGTCAGCCCCAGCATTTT.

On this clone itself: This could be a read error, since a much larger clone is one nucleotide away. The chain links TRBV30 to TRBJ1-4; 9 nucleotides match TRBD1. The CDR3 covers 13 residues. V lost 5 bases to trimming and J lost 2 bases; unmatched junction nucleotides: 0. Germline V gives CDR1 GTSNPN, CDR2 SVGIG (reference sequence). CDR3: CAWGTGTNEKLFF. For the CDR3, the DNA is TGTGCCTGGGGGACAGGGACTAATGAAAAACTGTTTTTT.

The chain is built from TRBV4-3 and TRBJ2-2; 7 bases fit TRBD2. The trim removed 4 bases at V and 0 bases at J, leaving 5 bases unmatched. CDR3 length equals 16 residues. Germline loops: CDR1 LGHNA, CDR2 YSLEER. The DNA for the CDR3 is TGCGCCAGCAGCCCAAGACTAGCCCCGAACACCGGGGAGCTGTTTTTT. Residues: CASSPRLAPNTGELFF.

This clone appeared a few times. This rearrangement joins TRBV27 to TRBJ2-3, with 12 positions matching TRBD1. The germline gives CDR1 MNHEY, CDR2 SMNVEV (reference sequence). The CDR3 contains 15 residues. Unmatched junction bases numbered 3, after V lost 4 bases and J lost 4 bases. The CDR3, as DNA: TGTGCCAGCAGTTCCAGGGACAGGGGGCCAGATACGCAGTATTTT. Translating it yields CASSSRDRGPDTQYF.

This sequence joins TRBV7-9 and TRBJ2-7; D is possibly TRBD2 (5 bases). Trimming took 4 bases from V and 3 from J, leaving 7 bases between them. Germline CDR1 and CDR2: SEHNR and FQNEAQ (reference sequence). CDR3 size: 12 residues. The CDR3: CASSSTSYEQYF. CDR3 DNA sequence: TGTGCCAGCAGCTCTACTAGCTACGAGCAGTACTTC.

J is TRBJ2-5 and V is TRBV6-6, with unresolved D. Between the trimmed V and J ends, which lost 2 bases and 5 bases, there was a span of 18 bases. Germline lookup yields CDR1 MNHNY and CDR2 SVGAGI (reference sequence). The CDR3 spans 16 residues. The CDR3 is CASSYPPETLPETQYF. Written as DNA, the CDR3 is TGTGCCAGCAGTTACCCTCCGGAAACGTTGCCGGAGACCCAGTACTTC.

V is TRBV19 and J is TRBJ2-7; the D is unclear. CDR3 length equals 15 residues. Germline CDR1 and CDR2: LNHDA and SQIVND (reference sequence). The germline V and J ends were trimmed by 4 bases and 3 bases, with 16 bases remaining between them. The CDR3 coding sequence is TGTGCCAGTAGTAGCCTCCAGCGTAAGGGCTACGAGCAGTACTTC. As protein: CASSSLQRKGYEQYF. Supplemented by reference TRBV19 and TRBJ2-7, the full variable domain reads DGGITQSPKYLFRKEGQNVTLSCEQNLNHDAMYWYRQDPGQGLRLIYYSQIVNDFQKGDIAEGYSVSREKKESFPLTVTSAQKNPTAFYLCASSSLQRKGYEQYFGPGTRLTVT.

The J gene is TRBJ2-5, the V gene TRBV5-4; 7 bases agree with TRBD2. The V segment lost 2 bases and the J segment 5 bases; nucleotides outside the gene matches: 12. There are 16 residues in the CDR3. CDR1 is SGHNT and CDR2 is YYREEE in the germline V gene (reference sequence). Here the CDR3 DNA reads TGTGCCAGCAGCTTCGCCGGGGCAGCGGGGTTGGAGACCCAGTACTTC. Its protein product is CASSFAGAAGLETQYF. Full variable domain (rest looked up from reference TRBV5-4 and TRBJ2-5): ETGVTQSPTHLIKTRGQQVTLRCSSQSGHNTVSWYQQALGQGPQFIFQYYREEENGRGNFPPRFSGLQFPNYSSELNVNALELDDSALYLCASSFAGAAGLETQYFGPGTRLLVL.